The 31 T cell receptor beta chains below come from one sample, sequenced in a study of CD8+ T cells in alopecia areata. The sequencing template was cDNA reverse transcribed from extracted RNA. Profiling relied on immunoSEQ multiplex PCR, and the TCRdb table lists in-frame clones only, not all of them. Here the sample spans over 150,000 clones, roughly 59% being singletons. Sequenced here: CD4+ T cells sorted from blood, sampled at week 0. These receptor sequences come from a human donor with alopecia areata.

In its sample, this clone was seen a few times. The V call is TRBV28, the J call TRBJ2-3; 7 bases match TRBD2. This CDR3 has 16 residues. The V and J ends lost 3 bases and 0 bases, in that order; junction bases with no gene match: 6. Per the germline V gene, CDR1 is MDHEN and CDR2 is SYDVKM. The CDR3 region has the DNA TGTGCCAGCAGTTTGAACGGACTAGGGAGCACAGATACGCAGTATTTT. Residues: CASSLNGLGSTDTQYF.

This clone was detected only a few times. The chain links TRBV1 to TRBJ1-2; the listed D gene, TRBD1, was not tested against the DNA. TRBV1 is a documented pseudogene. CDR3 length: 17 residues. The CDR3 spells CTSSQVDSLRPAYGYTF. CDR3 nucleotides: TGCACCAGCAGCCAAGTGGACAGTCTGCGCCCCGCTTATGGCTACACCTTC.

This rearrangement joins TRBV7-2 to TRBJ1-1, with 10 positions matching TRBD1. The CDR3 has 16 amino acids. Germline V CDR1 and CDR2: SGHTA, FQGNSA. V lost 4 bases, J lost 5 bases, and 10 bases stayed unmatched. This CDR3 reads CASSSTGTGVVTEAFF. The DNA for the CDR3 is TGTGCCAGCAGCTCTACCGGGACAGGGGTGGTTACTGAAGCTTTCTTT.

The V call is TRBV29-1, the J call TRBJ2-3; 11 positions match TRBD2. The CDR3 runs to 16 residues. Germline-derived CDR1 and CDR2 are SQVTM and ANQGSEA. J gave up 2 bases and V 6 bases, and 10 bases lay outside the gene matches. The CDR3: CSVQGRTSGSTDTQYF. The DNA for the CDR3 is TGCAGCGTCCAAGGCCGGACTAGCGGGTCCACAGATACGCAGTATTTT.

The chain is built from TRBV30 and TRBJ1-6; 8 bases align to TRBD1. V trimming: 0 bases; J trimming: 3 bases; junction bases outside the gene matches: 10. The CDR3 consists of 18 residues. Germline V gene data show CDR1 as GTSNPN and CDR2 as SVGIG (reference sequence). The CDR3 coding sequence is TGTGCCTGGAGTGTACCCACCGGGACAGGCCTCTATAATTCACCCCTCCACTTT. Its protein is CAWSVPTGTGLYNSPLHF.

The chain's CDR3 is CASSLWQVTGELFF. In DNA, the CDR3 is TGTGCCAGCAGCTTATGGCAGGTCACCGGGGAGCTGTTTTTT. The chain recombines TRBV7-2 with TRBJ2-2; D remains ambiguous. Between the trimmed V and J ends, which lost 2 bases and 4 bases, there was a span of 8 bases. The CDR3 covers 14 residues. Germline V gene data show CDR1 as SGHTA and CDR2 as FQGNSA.

The CDR3 sequence is CASTPTRTDTQYF. CDR3 in DNA: TGTGCCAGCACCCCCACTCGCACAGATACGCAGTATTTT. This sequence joins TRBV5-6 and TRBJ2-3; D ambiguous. The germline CDR1 and CDR2 sequences are SGHDT and YYEEEE. The germline V and J ends were trimmed by 6 bases and 1 base, with 9 bases remaining between them. The CDR3 sequence is 13 residues long.

The chain uses TRBV29-1 and TRBJ2-1, with D perhaps matching TRBD1 (5 bases). Germline lookup yields CDR1 SQVTM and CDR2 ANQGSEA. The CDR3 has 12 residues. The V and J ends lost 4 bases and 9 bases respectively, with 13 bases between them. CDR3 sequence reads: CSVGLGAREQFF. In DNA form, the CDR3 reads TGCAGCGTTGGTCTTGGGGCCCGTGAGCAGTTCTTC.

The chain uses TRBV29-1 and TRBJ1-2; perhaps TRBD1 as D (6 bases). The CDR3 is 12 amino acids. Germline V gives CDR1 SQVTM, CDR2 ANQGSEA. V was shortened by 7 bases and J by 3 bases, with 12 bases between the two germline ends. The CDR3 is CSDQGHHYGYTF. CDR3 nucleotides: TGCAGCGACCAGGGACACCACTATGGCTACACCTTC.

This clone was found once. The rearrangement uses TRBV29-1 and TRBJ2-1; 7 bases map to TRBD2. In germline, CDR1 is SQVTM, CDR2 ANQGSEA. Trimming removed 7 bases from V and 10 bases from J; junction bases left unmatched: 7. CDR3 length: 11 amino acids. The CDR3 coding sequence is TGCAGCGGTCGGACTAGTAAGGAGCAGTTCTTC. Translating it yields CSGRTSKEQFF.

The table lists this clone with a few counts. The J gene is TRBJ1-5, the V gene TRBV15; D is ambiguous. CDR1 and CDR2 (germline): LNHNV, YYDKDF (reference sequence). Trimming removed 0 bases from V and 5 bases from J, with 8 bases in between. This CDR3 region has 14 residues. CDR3 nucleotides: TGTGCCACCAGCAGAGATCCCGGAGATCAGCCCCAGCATTTT. It specifies CATSRDPGDQPQHF.

The chain combines TRBV7-2 with TRBJ2-7; D might be TRBD2 (5 bases). Germline V gene sequence: CDR1 SGHTA, CDR2 FQGNSA. This CDR3 is built from 13 residues. Trimming pared 6 bases from V and 3 bases from J, leaving 12 bases between. The CDR3 is CASSSDWSYEQYF. For the CDR3, the DNA is TGTGCCAGCAGTTCGGACTGGAGCTACGAGCAGTACTTC.

This chain links TRBV4-1 with TRBJ2-3; 7 nucleotides match TRBD2. Germline CDR1 reads MGHRA; CDR2 reads YSYEKL. This CDR3 has 16 residues. J was trimmed by 3 bases and V by 3 bases; bases with no gene match: 9. This CDR3 is CASSQDNGLVTDTQYF. The CDR3 DNA sequence: TGCGCCAGCAGCCAGGATAATGGACTAGTAACAGATACGCAGTATTTT.

Only a few counts were recorded for this clone. The V and J genes are TRBV5-1 and TRBJ2-6; D unclear. Trimming cost V 0 bases and J 2 bases, with 15 bases left between them. There are 18 residues in the CDR3. Germline V lookup: CDR1 SGHRS, CDR2 YFSETQ. CDR3 sequence: CASSLAGELGAGANVLTF. Here the CDR3 DNA reads TGCGCCAGCAGCTTGGCAGGTGAACTCGGCGCTGGGGCCAACGTCCTGACTTTC. The variable domain in full, with the rest retrieved from reference TRBV5-1 and TRBJ2-6, is KAGVTQTPRYLIKTRGQQVTLSCSPISGHRSVSWYQQTPGQGLQFLFEYFSETQRNKGNFPGRFSGRQFSNSRSEMNVSTLELGDSALYLCASSLAGELGAGANVLTFGAGSRLTVL.

This chain links TRBV7-9 with TRBJ2-7; D remains ambiguous. Between the trimmed V and J ends, which lost 1 base and 6 bases, there was a span of 13 bases. Germline-derived CDR1 and CDR2 are SEHNR and FQNEAQ (reference sequence). The CDR3 loop spans 14 amino acids. The CDR3 nucleotides are TGTGCCAGCAGCTTAGGGGATATGGGCAGCGAGCAGTACTTC. Translated, it gives CASSLGDMGSEQYF. The full variable domain, rest sourced from reference TRBV7-9 and TRBJ2-7, is DTGVSQNPRHKITKRGQNVTFRCDPISEHNRLYWYRQTLGQGPEFLTYFQNEAQLEKSRLLSDRFSAERPKGSFSTLEIQRTEQGDSAMYLCASSLGDMGSEQYFGPGTRLTVT.

The chain has TRBV7-3 and TRBJ2-5, with a possible D match to TRBD2 (7 bases). V was clipped by 4 bases and J by 5 bases, with 17 bases between them. The CDR3 runs 15 residues. Per germline, CDR1 SGHTA and CDR2 FQGTGA. CDR3 sequence reads: CASSSGGGGWETQYF. The CDR3 DNA sequence: TGTGCCAGCAGCTCAGGTGGCGGGGGCTGGGAGACCCAGTACTTC.

This clone was detected once. The chain employs TRBV7-2 and TRBJ1-4; no clear D gene. Germline CDR1 SGHTA, CDR2 FQGNSA. V was clipped by 4 bases and J by 5 bases, with 8 bases between them. The CDR3 spans 13 residues. The CDR3 region has the DNA TGTGCCAGCAGCTCGAACGGCAATGAAAAACTGTTTTTT. Amino acids: CASSSNGNEKLFF.

This clone has only a few counts. CDR3 protein: CASSQVRGGGAFF. CDR3 coding DNA: TGTGCCAGCAGCCAAGTTCGCGGGGGAGGCGCTTTCTTT. The chain recombines TRBV14 with TRBJ1-1; the D gene is possibly TRBD1 (5 bases). Germline CDR1 reads SGHDN; CDR2 reads FVKESK. CDR3 length: 13 residues. V was shortened by 1 base and J by 11 bases, with 14 bases between the two germline ends.

The chain combines TRBV5-6 with TRBJ1-6; D not resolved. The CDR3 has 15 residues. The germline V gene has CDR1 SGHDT and CDR2 YYEEEE. V lost 3 bases, J lost 6 bases, and 13 bases lay in between. CDR3 in DNA: TGTGCCAGCAGCTCGGCGGGGAGCCTTAATTCACCCCTCCACTTT. Translated: CASSSAGSLNSPLHF.

This clone was found a few times. The rearrangement joins TRBV29-1 to TRBJ1-4; D is undetermined. Germline CDR1 reads SQVTM; CDR2 reads ANQGSEA. The CDR3 covers 13 residues. With 4 bases removed from V and 2 bases from J, the gap between germline ends came to 8 bases. The CDR3 region is CSVVSRTNEKLFF. DNA of the CDR3: TGCAGCGTTGTGTCCAGGACTAATGAAAAACTGTTTTTT.

This chain links TRBV29-1 with TRBJ1-2; D remains unclear. The V gene's germline CDR1 is SQVTM and CDR2 ANQGSEA. The ends were cut back, 2 bases at V and 1 base at J, with 8 bases in the middle. This CDR3 is 13 amino acids long. CDR3 region: CSVESALNYGYTF. The CDR3 DNA reads TGCAGCGTTGAATCTGCGCTTAACTATGGCTACACCTTC.

The chain is built from TRBV30 and TRBJ2-7, with D possibly matching TRBD1 (5 bases). CDR3 length equals 13 residues. The germline CDR1 and CDR2 sequences are GTSNPN and SVGIG (reference sequence). Trimming took 1 base from V and 7 from J, leaving 14 bases between them. The DNA for the CDR3 is TGTGCCTGGAGTGGGGGCCTCGGGTTGGAGCAGTACTTC. Protein: CAWSGGLGLEQYF. The complete variable domain, with remaining parts taken from reference TRBV30 and TRBJ2-7, reads SQTIHQWPATLVQPVGSPLSLECTVEGTSNPNLYWYRQAAGRGLQLLFYSVGIGQISSEVPQNLSASRPQDRQFILSSKKLLLSDSGFYLCAWSGGLGLEQYFGPGTRLTVT.

The V and J genes are TRBV6-5 and TRBJ2-2; tentative D call: TRBD2 (5 bases). Germline V lookup: CDR1 MNHEY, CDR2 SVGAGI. V lost 0 bases and J 3 bases, leaving 8 bases between the germline ends. CDR3 length: 15 amino acids. The CDR3, as DNA: TGTGCCAGCAGTTACTCATGGGAGTACACCGGGGAGCTGTTTTTT. Amino acid sequence: CASSYSWEYTGELFF.

The chain is built from TRBV7-8 and TRBJ2-7; 13 bases map to TRBD2. Germline values: CDR1 SGHVS, CDR2 FQNEAQ. This CDR3 spans 16 amino acids. V was pared by 5 bases and J by 1 base, with 5 bases of the junction left unmatched. CDR3 in DNA: TGTGCCAGCAGCATGGGACTAGCGGGGCGGTCCTACGAGCAGTACTTC. This gives the protein CASSMGLAGRSYEQYF.

The chain is built from TRBV6-5 and TRBJ1-4; D ambiguous. Germline assignment: CDR1 MNHEY and CDR2 SVGAGI. CDR3 length: 12 residues. V was cut by 2 bases and J by 16 bases, with 14 bases left in between. The CDR3 spells CASSYERGWRFF. Here the CDR3 DNA reads TGTGCCAGCAGTTACGAGAGAGGATGGCGGTTTTTT.

The gene calls are TRBV5-1 and TRBJ2-2, with D tentatively TRBD1 (7 bases). This CDR3 has 15 residues. Germline CDR1 SGHRS, CDR2 YFSETQ. Between the trimmed V and J ends, which lost 4 bases and 5 bases, there was a span of 15 bases. The CDR3 protein is CASSPEGQRTGELFF. The CDR3 nucleotides are TGCGCCAGCAGCCCGGAGGGACAGCGAACCGGGGAGCTGTTTTTT.

The rearrangement joins TRBV7-2 to TRBJ2-2; perhaps D is TRBD1 or TRBD2 (5 bases each). The CDR3 is 16 residues long. CDR1 is SGHTA and CDR2 is FQGNSA in the germline V gene. The V end lost 5 bases, the J end lost 4 bases, and 17 bases lay between the germline ends. The CDR3 region is CASSPRGTARTGELFF. CDR3 nucleotide sequence: TGTGCCAGCAGCCCCAGAGGGACGGCCCGCACCGGGGAGCTGTTTTTT.

The genes are TRBV4-3 and TRBJ2-1; a possible D gene is TRBD2 (7 bases). The ends were cut back, 1 base at V and 0 bases at J, with 13 bases in the middle. The germline gives CDR1 LGHNA, CDR2 YSLEER. The CDR3 spans 17 residues. CDR3 amino acids: CASSQVWGGGSYNEQFF. In DNA form, the CDR3 reads TGCGCCAGCAGCCAAGTTTGGGGGGGCGGCTCCTACAATGAGCAGTTCTTC.

V gene TRBV5-1 combines with J gene TRBJ2-3; D is ambiguous. V lost 0 bases and J 2 bases, leaving 7 bases between the germline ends. Germline CDR1 and CDR2: SGHRS and YFSETQ. The CDR3 covers 14 residues. CDR3 amino acids: CASSLEQTTDTQYF. CDR3 coding DNA: TGCGCCAGCAGCTTGGAACAGACCACAGATACGCAGTATTTT.

V usage is TRBV6-6 and J usage is TRBJ1-5; D call uncertain. V was cut by 7 bases and J by 3 bases, with 10 bases left in between. The CDR3 is 13 amino acids. Germline V lookup: CDR1 MNHNY, CDR2 SVGAGI (reference sequence). CDR3 sequence (DNA): TGTGCCAGCACTAGTTACATCAATCAGCCCCAGCATTTT. Its translation: CASTSYINQPQHF.

This clone appeared a single time. The V call is TRBV5-1, the J call TRBJ2-3; D remains ambiguous. Germline-derived CDR1 and CDR2 are SGHRS and YFSETQ. The ends were cut back, 1 base at V and 6 bases at J, with 12 bases in the middle. CDR3 length equals 14 residues. CDR3 in DNA: TGCGCCAGCAGCTTGAAGGGTCTTCTTGATACGCAGTATTTT. Amino acid sequence: CASSLKGLLDTQYF.